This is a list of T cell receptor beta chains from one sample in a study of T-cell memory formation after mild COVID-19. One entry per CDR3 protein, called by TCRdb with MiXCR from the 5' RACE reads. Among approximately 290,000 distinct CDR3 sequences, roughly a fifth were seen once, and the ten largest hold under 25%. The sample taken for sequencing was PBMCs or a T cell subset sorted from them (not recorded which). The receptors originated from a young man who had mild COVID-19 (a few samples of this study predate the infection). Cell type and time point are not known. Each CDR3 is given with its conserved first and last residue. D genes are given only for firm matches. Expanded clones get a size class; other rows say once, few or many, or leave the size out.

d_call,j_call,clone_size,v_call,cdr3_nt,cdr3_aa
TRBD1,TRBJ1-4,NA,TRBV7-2,TGTGCCAGCAGCTTGACCCACAGGGGTGCCTTGGAAAAACTGTTTTTT,CASSLTHRGALEKLFF
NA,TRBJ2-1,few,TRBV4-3,TGCGCCAGCAGCCCTCCCCCGGGGCGCGGCAATGAGCAGTTCTTC,CASSPPPGRGNEQFF
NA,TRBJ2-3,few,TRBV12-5,TGTGCTAGTGCCCTGGGTAATACAGATACGCAGTATTTT,CASALGNTDTQYF
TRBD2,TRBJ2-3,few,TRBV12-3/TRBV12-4,TGTGCCAGCAGTTCGGGGACTAACTCAGATACGCAGTATTTT,CASSSGTNSDTQYF
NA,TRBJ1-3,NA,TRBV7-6,TGTGCCAGCAGCTTAGCTGTCAGGGTGGAGGGTACTGGAAACACCATATATTTT,CASSLAVRVEGTGNTIYF
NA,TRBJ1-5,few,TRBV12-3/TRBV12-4,TGTGCCAGCAGTCCGTACCCGCGGGGCAATCAGCCCCAGCATTTT,CASSPYPRGNQPQHF
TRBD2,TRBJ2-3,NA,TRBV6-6,TGTGCCAGCCCCTGGCGGGGGGAAGATACGCAGTATTTT,CASPWRGEDTQYF
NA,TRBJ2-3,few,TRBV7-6,TGTGCCAGCAGCTTAGACGTTAGGGGGGAGGATACGCAGTATTTT,CASSLDVRGEDTQYF
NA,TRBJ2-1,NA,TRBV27,TGTGCCAGCAGTTTATTGGGGGTCATCTCCTACAATGAGCAGTTCTTC,CASSLLGVISYNEQFF
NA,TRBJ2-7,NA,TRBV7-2,TGTGCCAGCAGCATAGAAGGAGGGGCTTACGAGCAGTACTTC,CASSIEGGAYEQYF
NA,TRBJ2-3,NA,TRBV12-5,TGTGCTAGTGGCTTATCGACGGGACGATTCTCCCGCACAGATACGCAGTATTTT,CASGLSTGRFSRTDTQYF
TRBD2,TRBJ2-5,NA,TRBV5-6,TGTGCCAGCAGCTCCTGGGAGGGACGGGAGACCCAGTACTTC,CASSSWEGRETQYF
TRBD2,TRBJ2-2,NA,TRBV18,TGTGCCAGCTCACCGGGAGCGGGAGTTGCCGGGGAGCTGTTTTTT,CASSPGAGVAGELFF
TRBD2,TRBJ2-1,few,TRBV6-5,TGTGCCAGCAGTCGCGTAGCGGGGGGGTACAATGAGCAGTTCTTC,CASSRVAGGYNEQFF
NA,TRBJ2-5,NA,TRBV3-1,TGTGCCAGCAGCCAAGAGGGACGGCAAGAGACCCAGTACTTC,CASSQEGRQETQYF
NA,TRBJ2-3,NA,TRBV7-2,TGTGCCAGCAGCTTAAAGGGCCCAGATACGCAGTATTTT,CASSLKGPDTQYF
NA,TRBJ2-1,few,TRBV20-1,TGCAGTGCGAGGGGCGGGGCAGGGCTCGATGAGCAGTTCTTC,CSARGGAGLDEQFF
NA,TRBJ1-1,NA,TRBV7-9,TGTGCCAGCAGCTCGCCTCAGGGTTTTGAAGCTTTCTTT,CASSSPQGFEAFF
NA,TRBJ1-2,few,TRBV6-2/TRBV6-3,TGTGCCAGCAGTACTGGGACCGAGGGAGATGGCTACACCTTC,CASSTGTEGDGYTF
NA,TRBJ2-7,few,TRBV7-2,TGTGCCAGCAGCTCAGAGGGCTTTCTTATCTACGAGCAGTACTTC,CASSSEGFLIYEQYF
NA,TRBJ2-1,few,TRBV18,TGTGCCAGCTCACCATTGGCGGGGCTAAATGAGCAGTTCTTC,CASSPLAGLNEQFF
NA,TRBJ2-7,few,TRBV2,TGTGCCAGCAGTGAATATGGCGCTAGGGTCGAGCAGTACTTC,CASSEYGARVEQYF
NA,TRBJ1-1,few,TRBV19,TGTGCCAGTAGTCCGAGGACACCTGAAGCTTTCTTT,CASSPRTPEAFF
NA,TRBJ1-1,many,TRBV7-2,TGTGCCAGCAGCTTACAAAATAGTTGGTCTGGGGTTGAAGCTTTCTTT,CASSLQNSWSGVEAFF
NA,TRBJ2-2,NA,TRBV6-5,TGTGCCAGCAGTTACTCGGGGACCGGGGAGCTGTTTTTT,CASSYSGTGELFF
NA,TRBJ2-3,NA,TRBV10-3,TGTGCCATCAGTCCACAGACGGTTGAGAGCACAGATACGCAGTATTTT,CAISPQTVESTDTQYF
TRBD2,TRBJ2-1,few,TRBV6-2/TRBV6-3,TGTGCCAGCAGCCAACCTCGGTTTAGCGGGGAGGTCGATGAGCAGTTCTTC,CASSQPRFSGEVDEQFF
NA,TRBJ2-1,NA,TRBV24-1,TGTGCCACGGCTGGGGGGCAGACGGGGAATGAGCAGTTCTTC,CATAGGQTGNEQFF
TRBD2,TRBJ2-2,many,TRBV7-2,TGTGCCAGCAGCTCTCCGTTTGACGGCGGGGGGGCCTATCAAACCGGGGAGCTGTTTTTT,CASSSPFDGGGAYQTGELFF
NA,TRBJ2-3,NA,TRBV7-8,TGTGCCAGCAGCGGGCCCTTGACGGCGACTAGCACAGATACGCAGTATTTT,CASSGPLTATSTDTQYF
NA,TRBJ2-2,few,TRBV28,TGTGCCAGCACTAGCGACCTCACCGGGGAGCTGTTTTTT,CASTSDLTGELFF
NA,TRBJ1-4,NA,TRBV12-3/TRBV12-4,TGTGCCAGCAGTTCACGGACAGCCGGGGATGAAAAACTGTTTTTT,CASSSRTAGDEKLFF
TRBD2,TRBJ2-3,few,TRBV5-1,TGCGCCAGCAGACCCCCGGGACTAGCGGATCCCACAGATACGCAGTATTTT,CASRPPGLADPTDTQYF